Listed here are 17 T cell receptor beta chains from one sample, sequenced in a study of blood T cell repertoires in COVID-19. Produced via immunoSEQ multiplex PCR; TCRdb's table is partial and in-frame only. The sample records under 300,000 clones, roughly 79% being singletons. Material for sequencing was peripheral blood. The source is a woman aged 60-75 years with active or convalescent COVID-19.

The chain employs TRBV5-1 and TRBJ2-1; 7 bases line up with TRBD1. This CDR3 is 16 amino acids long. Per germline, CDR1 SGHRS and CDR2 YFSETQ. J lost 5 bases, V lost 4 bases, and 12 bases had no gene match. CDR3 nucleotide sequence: TGCGCCAGCAGCCGCTCCGGGACAGCGAGCAACAATGAGCAGTTCTTC. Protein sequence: CASSRSGTASNNEQFF.

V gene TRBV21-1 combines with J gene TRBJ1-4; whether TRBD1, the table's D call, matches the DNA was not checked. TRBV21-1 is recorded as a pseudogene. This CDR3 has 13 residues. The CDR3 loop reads CASRDRPYEKLFF. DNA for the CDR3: TGTGCCAGCCGGGACAGACCCTATGAAAAACTGTTTTTT.

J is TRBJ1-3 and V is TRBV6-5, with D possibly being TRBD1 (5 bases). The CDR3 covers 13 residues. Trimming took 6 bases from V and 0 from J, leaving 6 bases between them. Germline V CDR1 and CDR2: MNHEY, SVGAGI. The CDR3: CASRDNSGNTIYF. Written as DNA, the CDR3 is TGTGCCAGCAGGGACAACTCTGGAAACACCATATATTTT.

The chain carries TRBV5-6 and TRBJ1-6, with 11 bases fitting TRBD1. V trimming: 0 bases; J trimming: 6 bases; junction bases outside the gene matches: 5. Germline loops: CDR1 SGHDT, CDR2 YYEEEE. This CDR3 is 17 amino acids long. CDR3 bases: TGTGCCAGCAGCTTGGCCCGGGGACAGGGGGGTAATTCACCCCTCCACTTT. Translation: CASSLARGQGGNSPLHF.

The CDR3 reads CASSLDSPNTEAFF. The CDR3 DNA reads TGCGCCAGCAGCTTGGACAGTCCTAACACTGAAGCTTTCTTT. V is TRBV5-1 and J is TRBJ1-1; no definite D call. The CDR3 runs to 14 residues. The germline V and J ends were trimmed by 0 bases and 2 bases, with 8 bases remaining between them. Germline CDR1 reads SGHRS; CDR2 reads YFSETQ.

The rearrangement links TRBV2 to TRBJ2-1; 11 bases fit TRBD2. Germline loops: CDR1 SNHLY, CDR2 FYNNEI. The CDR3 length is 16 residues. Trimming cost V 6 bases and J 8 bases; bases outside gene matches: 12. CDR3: CASRSVILAGGYEQFF. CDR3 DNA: TGTGCCAGCAGGTCTGTGATCCTAGCGGGGGGCTATGAGCAGTTCTTC. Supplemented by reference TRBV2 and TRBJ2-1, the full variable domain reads EPEVTQTPSHQVTQMGQEVILRCVPISNHLYFYWYRQILGQKVEFLVSFYNNEISEKSEIFDDQFSVERPDGSNFTLKIRSTKLEDSAMYFCASRSVILAGGYEQFFGPGTRLTVL.

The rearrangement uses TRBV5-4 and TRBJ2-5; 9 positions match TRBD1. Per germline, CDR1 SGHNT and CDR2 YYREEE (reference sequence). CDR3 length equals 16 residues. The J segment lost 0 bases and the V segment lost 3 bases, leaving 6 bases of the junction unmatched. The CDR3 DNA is TGTGCCAGCAGCTCCGGGACAGGGTCGTACCAAGAGACCCAGTACTTC. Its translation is CASSSGTGSYQETQYF.

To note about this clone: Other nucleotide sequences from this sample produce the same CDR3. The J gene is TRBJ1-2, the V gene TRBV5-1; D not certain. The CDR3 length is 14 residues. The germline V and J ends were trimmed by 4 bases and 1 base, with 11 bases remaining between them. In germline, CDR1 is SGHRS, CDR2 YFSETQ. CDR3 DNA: TGCGCCAGCAGCCCGTCCTCTATTAACTATGGCTACACCTTC. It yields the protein CASSPSSINYGYTF.

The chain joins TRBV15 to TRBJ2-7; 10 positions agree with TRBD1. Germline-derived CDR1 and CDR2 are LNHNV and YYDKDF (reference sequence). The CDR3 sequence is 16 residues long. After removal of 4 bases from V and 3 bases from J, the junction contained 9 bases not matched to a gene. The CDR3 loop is CATSKNLGTGDYEQYF. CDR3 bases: TGTGCCACCAGCAAAAATCTCGGGACAGGGGACTACGAGCAGTACTTC.

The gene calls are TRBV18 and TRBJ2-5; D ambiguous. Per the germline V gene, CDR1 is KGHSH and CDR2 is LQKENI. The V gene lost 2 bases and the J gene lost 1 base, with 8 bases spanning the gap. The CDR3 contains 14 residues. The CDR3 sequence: CASSPVGGQETQYF. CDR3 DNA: TGTGCCAGCTCACCAGTAGGCGGCCAAGAGACCCAGTACTTC.

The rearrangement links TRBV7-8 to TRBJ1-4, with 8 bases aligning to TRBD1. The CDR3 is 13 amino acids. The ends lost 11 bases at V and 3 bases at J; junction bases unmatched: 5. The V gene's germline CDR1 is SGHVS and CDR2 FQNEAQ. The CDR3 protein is CAGRTGPNEKLFF. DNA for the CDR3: TGTGCCGGTAGGACAGGGCCTAATGAAAAACTGTTTTTT.

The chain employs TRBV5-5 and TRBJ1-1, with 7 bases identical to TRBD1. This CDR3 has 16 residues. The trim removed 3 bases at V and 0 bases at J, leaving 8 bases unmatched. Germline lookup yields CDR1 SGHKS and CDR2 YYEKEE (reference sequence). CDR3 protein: CASSWSTGLLNTEAFF. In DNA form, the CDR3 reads TGTGCCAGCAGCTGGTCGACAGGGCTGCTGAACACTGAAGCTTTCTTT.

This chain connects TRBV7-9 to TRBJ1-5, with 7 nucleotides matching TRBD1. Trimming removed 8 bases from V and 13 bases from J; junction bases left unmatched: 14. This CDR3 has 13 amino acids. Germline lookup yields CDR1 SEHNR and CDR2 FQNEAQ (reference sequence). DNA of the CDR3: TGTGCCAGCGGCACTGGGAACAGGGGCCTTCAGCATTTT. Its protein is CASGTGNRGLQHF.

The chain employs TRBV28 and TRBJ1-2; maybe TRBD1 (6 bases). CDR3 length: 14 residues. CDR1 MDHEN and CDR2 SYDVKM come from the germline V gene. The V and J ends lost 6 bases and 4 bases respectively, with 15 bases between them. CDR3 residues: CASRLQGGGYGYTF. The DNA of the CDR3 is TGTGCCAGCAGGTTACAGGGAGGGGGCTATGGCTACACCTTC.

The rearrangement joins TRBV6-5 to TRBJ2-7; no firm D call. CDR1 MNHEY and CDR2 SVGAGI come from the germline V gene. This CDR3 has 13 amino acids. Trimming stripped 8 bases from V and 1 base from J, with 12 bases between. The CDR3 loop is CASRKAASYEQYF. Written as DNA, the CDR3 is TGTGCCAGCCGAAAGGCGGCATCCTACGAGCAGTACTTC.

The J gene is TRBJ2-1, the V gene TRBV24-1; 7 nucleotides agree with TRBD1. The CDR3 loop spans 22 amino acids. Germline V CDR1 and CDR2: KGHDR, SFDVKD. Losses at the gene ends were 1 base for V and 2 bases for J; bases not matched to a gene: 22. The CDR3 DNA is TGTGCCACCAGTGATTTCCTATACCTCGGGACAGAGGGCGAGGGCCCCTACAATGAGCAGTTCTTC. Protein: CATSDFLYLGTEGEGPYNEQFF.

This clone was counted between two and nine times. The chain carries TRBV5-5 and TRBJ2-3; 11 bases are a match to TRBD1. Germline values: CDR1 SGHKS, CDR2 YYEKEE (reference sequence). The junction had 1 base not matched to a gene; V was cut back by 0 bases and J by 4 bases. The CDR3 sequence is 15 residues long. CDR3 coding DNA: TGTGCCAGCAGCTTGGGGACAGGGGGCGCAGATACGCAGTATTTT. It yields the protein CASSLGTGGADTQYF.